This entry features one T cell receptor beta chain sequence. An end of the junction does not agree with germline; a read error may underlie this. This record belongs to a study of T cell responses to AZD1222 COVID-19 vaccine. CDR1 is SGHAT, CDR2 FQNNGV, per germline. The CDR3 is 15 amino acids. Sequenced by immunoSEQ multiplex PCR; TCRdb stores in-frame clones only, minus some. The table records over 90,000 clones, about 93% of them present only once. This rearrangement joins TRBV11-2 to TRBJ1-1; unclear D gene. The sequence derives from an adult who received the AZD1222 COVID-19 vaccine. Source: peripheral blood, taken 28 days after the second AZD1222 dose. CDR3 nucleotide sequence: TGTGCCAGCAGCTTAGACCGTCAGGCCAACACTGAAGCCCCCTTT. This translates into CASSLDRQANTEAPF.